The 10 T cell receptor beta chains given below trace back to one sample, sequenced in a study of blood T cell repertoires in COVID-19. This table comes from immunoSEQ multiplex PCR, and its TCRdb copy is limited to in-frame clones, with some not included. This sample has hundreds of thousands of clones, with around 91% found just once. Sequencing was carried out using PBMCs or T cells enriched from blood (not recorded which). All receptors come from a woman between 18 and 30 years old with acute COVID-19.

This rearrangement joins TRBV19 to TRBJ1-2, with D unclear. Trimming took 8 bases from V and 2 from J, leaving 12 bases between them. Looked up from germline, CDR1 is LNHDA and CDR2 is SQIVND (reference sequence). The CDR3 has 13 residues. In nucleotides, the CDR3 is TGTGCCAGTGAGGGCAGATCCAACTATGGCTACACCTTC. This gives the protein CASEGRSNYGYTF.

This clone was seen once. V gene TRBV5-1 combines with J gene TRBJ2-1, with 8 nucleotides matching TRBD1. The trim removed 0 bases at V and 5 bases at J, leaving 7 bases unmatched. Germline V gene sequence: CDR1 SGHRS, CDR2 YFSETQ. CDR3 size: 16 residues. The CDR3 DNA follows: TGCGCCAGCAGCTTGGGGTGGGACAGGTCCGACAATGAGCAGTTCTTC. It encodes CASSLGWDRSDNEQFF. The whole variable domain, filled in from reference TRBV5-1 and TRBJ2-1, reads KAGVTQTPRYLIKTRGQQVTLSCSPISGHRSVSWYQQTPGQGLQFLFEYFSETQRNKGNFPGRFSGRQFSNSRSEMNVSTLELGDSALYLCASSLGWDRSDNEQFFGPGTRLTVL.

This rearrangement joins TRBV5-6 to TRBJ2-3; unclear D gene. Germline CDR1 and CDR2: SGHDT and YYEEEE. V was shortened by 2 bases and J by 2 bases, with 3 bases between the two germline ends. The CDR3 length is 12 residues. The CDR3 DNA reads as TGTGCCAGCAGCTTATACACAGATACGCAGTATTTT. The encoded protein is CASSLYTDTQYF. The variable domain in full, with the rest retrieved from reference TRBV5-6 and TRBJ2-3, is DAGVTQSPTHLIKTRGQQVTLRCSPKSGHDTVSWYQQALGQGPQFIFQYYEEEERQRGNFPDRFSGHQFPNYSSELNVNALLLGDSALYLCASSLYTDTQYFGPGTRLTVL.

The chain employs TRBV5-1 and TRBJ1-5, with D unclear. The CDR3 length is 14 residues. Germline V gene sequence: CDR1 SGHRS, CDR2 YFSETQ. With 0 bases removed from V and 13 bases from J, the gap between germline ends came to 17 bases. This CDR3 is CASSLAGGDSNQHF. CDR3 nucleotide sequence: TGCGCCAGCAGCTTGGCGGGTGGCGATAGCAATCAGCATTTT.

This clone has just one count. The rearrangement links TRBV7-9 to TRBJ2-1; 7 positions agree with TRBD1. Trimming at V came to 2 bases and at J to 5 bases, leaving 6 bases not matched to a gene. The germline gives CDR1 SEHNR, CDR2 FQNEAQ (reference sequence). The CDR3 spans 15 residues. CDR3 nucleotide sequence: TGTGCCAGCAGCTTACCTGGGACAGCAAACAATGAGCAGTTCTTC. This codes for CASSLPGTANNEQFF.

This chain links TRBV5-8 with TRBJ1-2; D might be TRBD1 (5 bases). The CDR3 is made up of 14 amino acids. Germline CDR1 and CDR2: SGHTS and YDEGEE. Trimming took off 3 bases at V and 6 bases at J, with 15 bases between the two ends. The CDR3 protein is CASSWGLGNDGYTF. The CDR3 region has the DNA TGTGCCAGCAGCTGGGGACTTGGCAATGATGGCTACACCTTC. Full variable domain (outside the CDR3, taken from reference TRBV5-8 and TRBJ1-2): EAGVTQSPTHLIKTRGQQATLRCSPISGHTSVYWYQQALGLGLQFLLWYDEGEERNRGNFPPRFSGRQFPNYSSELNVNALELEDSALYLCASSWGLGNDGYTFGSGTRLTVV.

This clone came up once. The genes are TRBV27 and TRBJ1-5, with TRBD1 matching 10 bases. J lost 6 bases, V lost 6 bases, and 5 bases had no gene match. Germline CDR1 is MNHEY and CDR2 is SMNVEV (reference sequence). This CDR3 comprises 14 residues. The CDR3 DNA is TGTGCCAGCAGGACAGGGGGCAGTGGTCAGCCCCAGCATTTT. It translates to CASRTGGSGQPQHF.

The genes are TRBV19 and TRBJ1-1; D is ambiguous. There are 13 residues in the CDR3. Trimming removed 6 bases at V and 4 bases at J, with 12 bases between. Germline CDR1 and CDR2: LNHDA and SQIVND (reference sequence). The DNA of the CDR3 is TGTGCCAGTAGCCCCCAGGCGTCCACTGAAGCTTTCTTT. Translated, it gives CASSPQASTEAFF.

V is TRBV9 and J is TRBJ2-1, with D possibly matching TRBD1 (5 bases). Germline CDR1 SGDLS, CDR2 YYNGEE. Trimming took off 0 bases at V and 12 bases at J, with 10 bases between the two ends. The CDR3 length is 12 residues. For the CDR3, the DNA is TGTGCCAGCAGCGTAGTGGGGCCCCCGCAGTTCTTC. Amino acids: CASSVVGPPQFF.

V usage is TRBV9 and J usage is TRBJ1-1; perhaps TRBD1 as D (5 bases). The CDR3 length is 13 residues. The germline V gene encodes CDR1 SGDLS and CDR2 YYNGEE. V lost 1 base, J lost 7 bases, and 11 bases lay in between. This CDR3 reads CASSVWGEDEAFF. The CDR3 bases are TGTGCCAGCAGCGTATGGGGGGAAGATGAAGCTTTCTTT.